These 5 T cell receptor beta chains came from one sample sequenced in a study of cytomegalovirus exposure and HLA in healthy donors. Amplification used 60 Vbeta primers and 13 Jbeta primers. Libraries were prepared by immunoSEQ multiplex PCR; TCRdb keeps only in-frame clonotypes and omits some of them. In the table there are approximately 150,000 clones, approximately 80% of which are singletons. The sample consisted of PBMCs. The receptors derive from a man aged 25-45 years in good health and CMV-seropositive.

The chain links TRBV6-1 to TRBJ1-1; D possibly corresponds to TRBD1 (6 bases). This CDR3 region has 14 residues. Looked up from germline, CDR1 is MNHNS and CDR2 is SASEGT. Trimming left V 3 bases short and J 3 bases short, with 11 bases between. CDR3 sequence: CASSDPTGYTEAFF. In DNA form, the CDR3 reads TGTGCCAGCAGTGATCCGACAGGCTACACTGAAGCTTTCTTT.

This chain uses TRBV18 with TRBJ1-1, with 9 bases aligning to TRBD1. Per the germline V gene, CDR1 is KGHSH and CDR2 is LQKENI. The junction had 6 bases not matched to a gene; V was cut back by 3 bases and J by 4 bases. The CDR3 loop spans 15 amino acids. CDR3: CASSPVGTGSTEAFF. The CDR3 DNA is TGTGCCAGCTCACCCGTCGGGACAGGGAGCACTGAAGCTTTCTTT.

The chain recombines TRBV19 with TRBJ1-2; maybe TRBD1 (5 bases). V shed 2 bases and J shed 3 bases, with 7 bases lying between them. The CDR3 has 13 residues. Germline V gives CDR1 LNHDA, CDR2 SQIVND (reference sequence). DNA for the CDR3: TGTGCCAGTAGTATACAGGGATACTATGGCTACACCTTC. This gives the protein CASSIQGYYGYTF.

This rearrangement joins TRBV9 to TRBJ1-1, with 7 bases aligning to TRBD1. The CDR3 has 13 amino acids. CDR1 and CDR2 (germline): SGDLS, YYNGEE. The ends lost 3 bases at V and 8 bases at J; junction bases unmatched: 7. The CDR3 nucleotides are TGTGCCAGCAGCGCGGGACAGCTTACCGAAGCTTTCTTT. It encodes CASSAGQLTEAFF.

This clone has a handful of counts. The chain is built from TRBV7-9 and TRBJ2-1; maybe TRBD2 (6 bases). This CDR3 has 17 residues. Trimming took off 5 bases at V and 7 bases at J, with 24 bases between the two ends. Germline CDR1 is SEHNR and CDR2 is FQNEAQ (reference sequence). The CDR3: CASSELPGLPLRNEQFF. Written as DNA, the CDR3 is TGTGCCAGCAGCGAACTCCCGGGACTCCCCTTGAGGAATGAGCAGTTCTTC.